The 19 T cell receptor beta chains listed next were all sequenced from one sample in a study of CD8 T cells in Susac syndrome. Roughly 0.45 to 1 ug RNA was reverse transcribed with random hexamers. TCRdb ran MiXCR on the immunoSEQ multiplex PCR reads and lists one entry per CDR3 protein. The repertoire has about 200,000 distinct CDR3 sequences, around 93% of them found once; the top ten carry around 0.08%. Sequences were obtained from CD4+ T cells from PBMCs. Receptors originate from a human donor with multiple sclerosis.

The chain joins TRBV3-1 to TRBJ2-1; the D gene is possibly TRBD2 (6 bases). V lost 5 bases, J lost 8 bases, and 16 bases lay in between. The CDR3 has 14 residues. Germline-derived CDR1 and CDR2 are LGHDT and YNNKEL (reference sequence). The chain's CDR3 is CASSSTPSSDEQFF. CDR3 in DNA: TGTGCCAGCAGCTCTACACCCTCTAGCGATGAGCAGTTCTTC.

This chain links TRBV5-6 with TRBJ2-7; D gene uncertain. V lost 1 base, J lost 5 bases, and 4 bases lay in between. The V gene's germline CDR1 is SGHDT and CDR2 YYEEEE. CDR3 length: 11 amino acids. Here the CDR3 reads CASSLLNEQYF. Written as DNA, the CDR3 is TGTGCCAGCAGCTTGCTGAACGAGCAGTACTTC.

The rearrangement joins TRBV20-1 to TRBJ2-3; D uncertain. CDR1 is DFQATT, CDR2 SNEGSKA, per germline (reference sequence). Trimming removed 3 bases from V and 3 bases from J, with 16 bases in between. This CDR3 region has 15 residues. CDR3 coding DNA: TGCAGTGCTAGGGGGTTTGGGGTCAAGACAGATACGCAGTATTTT. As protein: CSARGFGVKTDTQYF.

The CDR3, as DNA: TGCAGTGCTAGAGATCCGGGCGCAGATACGCAGTATTTT. Its protein product is CSARDPGADTQYF. The chain has TRBV20-1 and TRBJ2-3; no clear D gene. CDR1 and CDR2 from the germline V gene are DFQATT and SNEGSKA (reference sequence). The V and J ends lost 0 bases and 4 bases respectively, with 8 bases between them. The CDR3 is 13 amino acids.

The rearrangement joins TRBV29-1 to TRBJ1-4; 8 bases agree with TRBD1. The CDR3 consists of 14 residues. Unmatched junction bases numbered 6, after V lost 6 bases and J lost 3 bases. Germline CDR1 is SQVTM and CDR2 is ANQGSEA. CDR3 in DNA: TGCAGCGTGGCAACAGGGGGAGCTAATGAAAAACTGTTTTTT. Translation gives CSVATGGANEKLFF.

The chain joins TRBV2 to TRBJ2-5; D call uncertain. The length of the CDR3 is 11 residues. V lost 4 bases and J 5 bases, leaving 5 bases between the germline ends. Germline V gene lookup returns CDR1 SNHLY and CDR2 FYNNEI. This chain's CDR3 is CASSGTETQYF. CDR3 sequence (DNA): TGTGCCAGCAGTGGAACGGAGACCCAGTACTTC.

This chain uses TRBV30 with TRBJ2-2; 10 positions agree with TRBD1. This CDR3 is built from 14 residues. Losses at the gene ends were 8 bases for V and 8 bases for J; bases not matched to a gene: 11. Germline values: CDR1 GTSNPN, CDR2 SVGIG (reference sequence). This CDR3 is CARKWDRGSGELFF. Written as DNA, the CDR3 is TGTGCCAGGAAATGGGACAGGGGCTCGGGGGAGCTGTTTTTT.

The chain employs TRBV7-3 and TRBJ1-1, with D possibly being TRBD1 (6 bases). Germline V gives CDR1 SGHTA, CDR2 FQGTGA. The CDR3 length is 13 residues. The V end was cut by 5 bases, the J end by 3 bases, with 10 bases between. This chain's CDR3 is CASSIGTHTEAFF. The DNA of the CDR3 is TGTGCCAGCAGCATTGGGACACACACTGAAGCTTTCTTT.

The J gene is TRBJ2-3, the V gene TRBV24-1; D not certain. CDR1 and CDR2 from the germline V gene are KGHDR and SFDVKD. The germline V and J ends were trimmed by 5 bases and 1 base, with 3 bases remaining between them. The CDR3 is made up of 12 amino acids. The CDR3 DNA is TGTGCCACCAGTGGCGGCACAGATACGCAGTATTTT. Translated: CATSGGTDTQYF.

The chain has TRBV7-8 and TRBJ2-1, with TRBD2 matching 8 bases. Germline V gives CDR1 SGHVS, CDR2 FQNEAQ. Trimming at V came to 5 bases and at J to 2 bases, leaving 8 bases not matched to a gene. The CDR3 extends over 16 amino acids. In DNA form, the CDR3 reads TGTGCCAGCAGCACACAAATAGCGGGACCCTACAATGAGCAGTTCTTC. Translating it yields CASSTQIAGPYNEQFF.

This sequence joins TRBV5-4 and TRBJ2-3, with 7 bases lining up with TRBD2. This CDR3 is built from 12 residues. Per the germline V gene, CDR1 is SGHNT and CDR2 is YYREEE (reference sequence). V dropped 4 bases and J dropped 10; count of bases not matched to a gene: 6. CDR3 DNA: TGTGCCAGCAGCACCGGACTAGGGGCGCAGTATTTT. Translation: CASSTGLGAQYF.

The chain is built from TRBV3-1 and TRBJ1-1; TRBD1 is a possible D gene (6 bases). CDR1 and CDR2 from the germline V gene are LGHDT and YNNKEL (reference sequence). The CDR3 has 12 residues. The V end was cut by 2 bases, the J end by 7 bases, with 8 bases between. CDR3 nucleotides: TGTGCCAGCAGCCAAACGGACAGTGAAGCTTTCTTT. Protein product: CASSQTDSEAFF.

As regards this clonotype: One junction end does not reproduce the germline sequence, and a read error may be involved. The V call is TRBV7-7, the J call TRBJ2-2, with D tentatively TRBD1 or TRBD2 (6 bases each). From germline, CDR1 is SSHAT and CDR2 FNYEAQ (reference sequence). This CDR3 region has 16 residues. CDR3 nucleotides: TGTGCTAGCAGCCCTTCCGGGGGCCCCGGTACCGGGGAGCTGTTTTTT. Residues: CASSPSGGPGTGELFF.

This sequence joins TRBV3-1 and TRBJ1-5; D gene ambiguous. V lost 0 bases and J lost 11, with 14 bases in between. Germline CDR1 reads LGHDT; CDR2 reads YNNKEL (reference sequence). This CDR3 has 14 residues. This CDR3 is CASSQDSRPSAQHF. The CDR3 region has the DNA TGTGCCAGCAGCCAAGATTCTCGACCCTCGGCCCAGCATTTT.

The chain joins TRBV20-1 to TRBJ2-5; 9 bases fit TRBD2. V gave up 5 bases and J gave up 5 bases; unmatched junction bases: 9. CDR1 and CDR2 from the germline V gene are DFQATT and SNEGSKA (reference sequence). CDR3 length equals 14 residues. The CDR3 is CSAYPAGGPETQYF. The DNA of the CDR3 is TGCAGTGCTTATCCGGCGGGGGGGCCGGAGACCCAGTACTTC.

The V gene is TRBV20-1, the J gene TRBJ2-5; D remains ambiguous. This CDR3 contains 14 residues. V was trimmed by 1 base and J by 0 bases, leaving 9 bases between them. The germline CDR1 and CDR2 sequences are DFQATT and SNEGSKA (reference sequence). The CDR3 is CSARASLNQETQYF. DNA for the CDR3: TGCAGTGCTAGAGCCTCCCTTAACCAAGAGACCCAGTACTTC.

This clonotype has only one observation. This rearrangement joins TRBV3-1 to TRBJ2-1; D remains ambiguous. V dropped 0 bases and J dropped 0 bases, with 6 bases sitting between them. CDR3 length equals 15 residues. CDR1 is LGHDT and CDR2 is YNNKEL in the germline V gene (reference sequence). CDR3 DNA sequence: TGTGCCAGCAGCCAAGATTCCCTCTCCTACAATGAGCAGTTCTTC. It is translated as CASSQDSLSYNEQFF.

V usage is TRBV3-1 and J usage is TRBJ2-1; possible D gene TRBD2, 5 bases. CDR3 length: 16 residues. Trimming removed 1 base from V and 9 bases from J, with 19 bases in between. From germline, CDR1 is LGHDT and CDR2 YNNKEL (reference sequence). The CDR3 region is CASSQVQLGFEGEQFF. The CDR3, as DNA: TGTGCCAGCAGCCAAGTCCAATTAGGATTCGAGGGTGAGCAGTTCTTC.

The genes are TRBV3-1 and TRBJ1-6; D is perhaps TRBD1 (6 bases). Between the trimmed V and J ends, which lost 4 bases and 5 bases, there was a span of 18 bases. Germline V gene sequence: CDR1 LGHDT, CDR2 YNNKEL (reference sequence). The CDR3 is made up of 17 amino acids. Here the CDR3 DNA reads TGTGCCAGCAGCCCGAGAGGCCCGGGACACAATAATTCACCCCTCCACTTT. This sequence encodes CASSPRGPGHNNSPLHF.